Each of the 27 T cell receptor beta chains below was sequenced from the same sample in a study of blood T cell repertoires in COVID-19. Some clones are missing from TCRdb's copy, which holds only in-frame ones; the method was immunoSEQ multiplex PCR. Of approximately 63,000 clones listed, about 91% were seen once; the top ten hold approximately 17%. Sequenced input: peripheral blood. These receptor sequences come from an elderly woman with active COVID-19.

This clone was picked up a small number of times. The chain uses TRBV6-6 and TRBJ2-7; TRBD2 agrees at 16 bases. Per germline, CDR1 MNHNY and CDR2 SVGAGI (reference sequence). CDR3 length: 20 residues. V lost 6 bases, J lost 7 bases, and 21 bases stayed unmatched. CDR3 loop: CASSSPPTLGTSGGAREQYF. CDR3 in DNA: TGTGCCAGCAGCTCTCCCCCTACCCTGGGGACTAGCGGGGGGGCTCGAGAGCAGTACTTC.

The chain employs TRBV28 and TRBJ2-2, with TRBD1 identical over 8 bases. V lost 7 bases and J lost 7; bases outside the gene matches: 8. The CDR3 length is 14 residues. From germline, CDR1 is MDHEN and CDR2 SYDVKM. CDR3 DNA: TGTGCCAGCACCTCAGGGGGCGGGAACGGGGAGCTGTTTTTT. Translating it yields CASTSGGGNGELFF.

The CDR3 region is CASSSETGIYGYTF. The CDR3 region has the DNA TGTGCCAGCAGCTCGGAGACAGGGATTTATGGCTACACCTTC. This rearrangement joins TRBV5-4 to TRBJ1-2, with TRBD1 identical over 7 bases. V shed 3 bases, J shed 5 bases, and the junction held 7 bases outside the gene matches. Germline V gene lookup returns CDR1 SGHNT and CDR2 YYREEE (reference sequence). The CDR3 has 14 residues.

The CDR3 sequence is CASDRIGYTEAFF. CDR3 sequence (DNA): TGTGCCAGCGACAGGATCGGTTACACTGAAGCTTTCTTT. J is TRBJ1-1 and V is TRBV2; possible D gene TRBD1, 6 bases. This CDR3 has 13 amino acids. The germline V gene encodes CDR1 SNHLY and CDR2 FYNNEI. V lost 8 bases to trimming and J lost 3 bases, with 13 bases between them.

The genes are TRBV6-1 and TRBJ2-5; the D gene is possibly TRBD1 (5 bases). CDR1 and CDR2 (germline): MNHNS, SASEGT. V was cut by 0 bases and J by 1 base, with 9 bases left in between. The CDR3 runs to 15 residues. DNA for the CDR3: TGTGCCAGCAGTGAAGCAGACAGCCTCCAAGAGACCCAGTACTTC. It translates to CASSEADSLQETQYF.

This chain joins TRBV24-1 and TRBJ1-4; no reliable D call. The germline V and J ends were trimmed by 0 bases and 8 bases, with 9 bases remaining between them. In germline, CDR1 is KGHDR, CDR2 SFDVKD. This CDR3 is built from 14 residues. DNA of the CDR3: TGTGCCACCAGTGATTTGCGGACGGGGGAAAAACTGTTTTTT. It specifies CATSDLRTGEKLFF.

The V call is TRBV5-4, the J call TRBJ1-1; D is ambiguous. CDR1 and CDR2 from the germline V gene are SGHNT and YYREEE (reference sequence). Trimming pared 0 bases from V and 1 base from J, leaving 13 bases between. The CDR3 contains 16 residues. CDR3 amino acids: CASSLGVGRQNTEAFF. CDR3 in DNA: TGTGCCAGCAGCTTGGGAGTTGGCAGGCAGAACACTGAAGCTTTCTTT. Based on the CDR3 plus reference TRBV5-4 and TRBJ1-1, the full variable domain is ETGVTQSPTHLIKTRGQQVTLRCSSQSGHNTVSWYQQALGQGPQFIFQYYREEENGRGNFPPRFSGLQFPNYSSELNVNALELDDSALYLCASSLGVGRQNTEAFFGQGTRLTVV.

The CDR3 loop reads CASSYEGRGRNTEAFF. CDR3 DNA sequence: TGTGCCAGCAGTTACGAGGGCAGGGGCCGAAATACTGAAGCTTTCTTT. The chain has TRBV6-2 or TRBV6-3 and TRBJ1-1; D is perhaps TRBD1 (6 bases). Germline loops: CDR1 MNHEY, CDR2 SVGEGT. CDR3 length: 16 residues. V dropped 2 bases and J dropped 5 bases, with 18 bases sitting between them.

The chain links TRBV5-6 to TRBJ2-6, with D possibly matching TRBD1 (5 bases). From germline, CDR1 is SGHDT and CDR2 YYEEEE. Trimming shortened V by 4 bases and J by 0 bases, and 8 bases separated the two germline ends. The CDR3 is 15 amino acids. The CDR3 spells CASSLDSSGANVLTF. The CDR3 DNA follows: TGTGCCAGCAGCCTCGACAGCTCTGGGGCCAACGTCCTGACTTTC.

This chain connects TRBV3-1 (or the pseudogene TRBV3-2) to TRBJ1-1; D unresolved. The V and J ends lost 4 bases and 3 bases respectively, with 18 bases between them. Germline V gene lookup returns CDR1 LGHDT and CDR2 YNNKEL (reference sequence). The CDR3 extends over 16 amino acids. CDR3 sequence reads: CASSPAEVVKDTEAFF. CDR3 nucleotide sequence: TGTGCCAGCAGCCCCGCTGAGGTGGTCAAGGACACTGAAGCTTTCTTT.

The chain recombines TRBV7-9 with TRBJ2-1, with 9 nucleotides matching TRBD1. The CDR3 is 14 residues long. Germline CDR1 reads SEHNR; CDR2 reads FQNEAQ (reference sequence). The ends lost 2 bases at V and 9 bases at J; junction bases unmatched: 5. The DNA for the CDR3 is TGTGCCAGCAGCTTAATCGGGACAGGGCGTGAGCAGTTCTTC. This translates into CASSLIGTGREQFF. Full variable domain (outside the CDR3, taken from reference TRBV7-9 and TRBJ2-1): DTGVSQNPRHKITKRGQNVTFRCDPISEHNRLYWYRQTLGQGPEFLTYFQNEAQLEKSRLLSDRFSAERPKGSFSTLEIQRTEQGDSAMYLCASSLIGTGREQFFGPGTRLTVL.

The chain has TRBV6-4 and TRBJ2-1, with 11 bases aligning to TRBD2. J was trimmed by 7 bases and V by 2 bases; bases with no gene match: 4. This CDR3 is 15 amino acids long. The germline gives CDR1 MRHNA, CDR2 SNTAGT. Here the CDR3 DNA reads TGTGCCAGCAGTGACACTAGCGGGGGTGTAAATGAGCAGTTCTTC. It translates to CASSDTSGGVNEQFF.

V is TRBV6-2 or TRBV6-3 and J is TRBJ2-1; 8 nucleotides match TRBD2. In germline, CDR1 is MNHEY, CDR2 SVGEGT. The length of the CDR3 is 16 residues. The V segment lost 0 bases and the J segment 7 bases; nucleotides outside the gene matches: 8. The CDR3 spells CASSYSRGALGNEQFF. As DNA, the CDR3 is TGTGCCAGCAGTTACTCGCGGGGGGCCCTGGGGAATGAGCAGTTCTTC.

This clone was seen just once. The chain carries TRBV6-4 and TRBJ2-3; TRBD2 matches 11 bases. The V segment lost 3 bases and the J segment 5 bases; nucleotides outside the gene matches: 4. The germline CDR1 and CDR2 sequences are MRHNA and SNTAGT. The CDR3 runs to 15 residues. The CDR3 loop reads CASSETSGEEDTQYF. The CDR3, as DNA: TGTGCCAGCAGTGAGACTAGCGGGGAAGAAGATACGCAGTATTTT.

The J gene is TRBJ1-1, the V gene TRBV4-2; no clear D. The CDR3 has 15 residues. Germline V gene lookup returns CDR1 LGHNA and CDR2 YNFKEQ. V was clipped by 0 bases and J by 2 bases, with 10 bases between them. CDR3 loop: CASSQEGGYNTEAFF. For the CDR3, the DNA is TGTGCCAGCAGCCAAGAGGGAGGCTATAACACTGAAGCTTTCTTT.

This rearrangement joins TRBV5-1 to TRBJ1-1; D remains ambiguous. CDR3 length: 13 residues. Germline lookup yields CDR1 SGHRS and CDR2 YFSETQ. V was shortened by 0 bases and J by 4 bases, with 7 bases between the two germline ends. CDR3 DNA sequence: TGCGCCAGCAGCTTGGAAGGAGGCACTGAAGCTTTCTTT. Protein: CASSLEGGTEAFF.

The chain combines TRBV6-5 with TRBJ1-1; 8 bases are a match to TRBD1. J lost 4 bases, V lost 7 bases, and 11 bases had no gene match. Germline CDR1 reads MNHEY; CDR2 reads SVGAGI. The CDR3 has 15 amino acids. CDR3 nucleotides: TGTGCCAGCACCAGCCGGACAGGGACAGGCACTGAAGCTTTCTTT. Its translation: CASTSRTGTGTEAFF.

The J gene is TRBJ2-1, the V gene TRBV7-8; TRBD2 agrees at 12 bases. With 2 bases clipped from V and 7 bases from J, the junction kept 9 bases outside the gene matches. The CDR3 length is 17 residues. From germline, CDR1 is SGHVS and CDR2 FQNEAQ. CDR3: CASSLRASGGAGNEQFF. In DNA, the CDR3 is TGTGCCAGCAGCTTAAGGGCTAGCGGGGGGGCCGGGAATGAGCAGTTCTTC.

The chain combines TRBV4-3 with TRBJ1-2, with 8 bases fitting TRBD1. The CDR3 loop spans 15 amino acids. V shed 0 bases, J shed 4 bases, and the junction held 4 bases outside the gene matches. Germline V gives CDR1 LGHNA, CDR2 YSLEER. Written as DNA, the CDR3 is TGCGCCAGCAGCCAAGACTCAGGGGGCTCCTATGGCTACACCTTC. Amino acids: CASSQDSGGSYGYTF.

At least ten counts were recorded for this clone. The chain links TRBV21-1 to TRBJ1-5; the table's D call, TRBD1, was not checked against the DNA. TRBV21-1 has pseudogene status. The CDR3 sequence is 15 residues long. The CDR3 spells CASSIRQGCNQPQHF. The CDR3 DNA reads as TGTGCCAGCAGCATACGACAGGGATGCAATCAGCCCCAGCATTTT.

CDR3 sequence: CASSPRGGAGALRDTQYF. CDR3 DNA: TGTGCCAGCAGCCCCAGGGGAGGGGCGGGGGCACTCAGGGATACGCAGTATTTT. V gene TRBV4-2 combines with J gene TRBJ2-3; D is perhaps TRBD2 (7 bases). Trimming took 4 bases from V and 6 from J, leaving 26 bases between them. Germline assignment: CDR1 LGHNA and CDR2 YNFKEQ. The CDR3 is 18 amino acids.

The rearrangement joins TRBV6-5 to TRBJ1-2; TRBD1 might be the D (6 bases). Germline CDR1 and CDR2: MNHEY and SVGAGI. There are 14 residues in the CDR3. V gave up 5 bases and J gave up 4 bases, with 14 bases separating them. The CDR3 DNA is TGTGCCAGCAGTCCGACAGGCAACTTCTATGGCTACACCTTC. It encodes CASSPTGNFYGYTF.

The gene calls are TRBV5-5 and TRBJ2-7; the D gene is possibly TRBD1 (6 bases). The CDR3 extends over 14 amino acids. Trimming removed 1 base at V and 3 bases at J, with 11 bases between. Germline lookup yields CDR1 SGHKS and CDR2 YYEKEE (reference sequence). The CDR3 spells CASSLQQGDYEQYF. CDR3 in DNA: TGTGCCAGCAGCTTGCAACAGGGAGACTACGAGCAGTACTTC.

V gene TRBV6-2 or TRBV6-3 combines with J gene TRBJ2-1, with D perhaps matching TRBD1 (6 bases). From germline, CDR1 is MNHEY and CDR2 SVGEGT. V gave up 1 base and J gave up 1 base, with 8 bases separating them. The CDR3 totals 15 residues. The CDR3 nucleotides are TGTGCCAGCAGTTACTTAAGGGGGTCCTACAATGAGCAGTTCTTC. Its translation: CASSYLRGSYNEQFF.

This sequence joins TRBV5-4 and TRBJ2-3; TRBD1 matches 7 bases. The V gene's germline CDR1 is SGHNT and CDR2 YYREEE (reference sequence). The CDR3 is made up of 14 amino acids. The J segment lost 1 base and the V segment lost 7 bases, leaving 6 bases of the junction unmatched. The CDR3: CASSSGQRTDTQYF. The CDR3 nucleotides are TGTGCCAGCTCCTCGGGACAGCGCACAGATACGCAGTATTTT.

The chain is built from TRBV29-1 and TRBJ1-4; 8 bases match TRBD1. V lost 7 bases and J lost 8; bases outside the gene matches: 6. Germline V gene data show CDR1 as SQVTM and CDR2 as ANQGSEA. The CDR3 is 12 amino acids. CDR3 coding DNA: TGCAGCGCTGGACAGGGTGAGGAAAAACTGTTTTTT. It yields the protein CSAGQGEEKLFF.

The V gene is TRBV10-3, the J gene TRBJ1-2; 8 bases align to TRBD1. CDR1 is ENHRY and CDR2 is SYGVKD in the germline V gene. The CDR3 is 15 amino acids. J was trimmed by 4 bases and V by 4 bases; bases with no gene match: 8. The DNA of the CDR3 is TGTGCCATCAGTGCCTCAGGGGGCCCAGGCTATGGCTACACCTTC. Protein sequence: CAISASGGPGYGYTF.